One sample yielded the 9 T cell receptor beta chains listed below, sequenced in a study of CD8+ T cells in alopecia areata. RNA was extracted and reverse transcribed into cDNA as the sequencing template. Sequencing was performed with immunoSEQ multiplex PCR; in TCRdb, only in-frame clones are kept and a portion is missing. Counted here are about 160,000 clones, 47% occurring once; the ten biggest clones make up over 5.5%. What was sequenced was CD4+ T cells sorted from blood. The receptors here all came from a human donor with alopecia areata.

This sequence joins TRBV4-1 and TRBJ2-1; unclear D gene. The CDR3 loop spans 15 amino acids. Trimming took off 0 bases at V and 3 bases at J, with 9 bases between the two ends. The V gene's germline CDR1 is MGHRA and CDR2 YSYEKL. CDR3 nucleotides: TGCGCCAGCAGCCAAGATGAGCGCGGCTACAATGAGCAGTTCTTC. Its protein product is CASSQDERGYNEQFF.

J is TRBJ1-4 and V is TRBV30; TRBD1 might be the D (5 bases). CDR3 size: 12 residues. The germline V and J ends were trimmed by 7 bases and 7 bases, with 13 bases remaining between them. Per the germline V gene, CDR1 is GTSNPN and CDR2 is SVGIG (reference sequence). The CDR3 DNA follows: TGTGCCTCTGGAGGCGGGGCTGAAAAACTGTTTTTT. Translating gives CASGGGAEKLFF.

This clone was seen only a few times. The chain carries TRBV29-1 and TRBJ1-5; perhaps TRBD1 as D (5 bases). Germline CDR1 is SQVTM and CDR2 is ANQGSEA. This CDR3 comprises 13 residues. Between the trimmed V and J ends, which lost 3 bases and 4 bases, there was a span of 10 bases. CDR3 nucleotides: TGCAGCGTTGATTTTGGGGGGAATCAGCCCCAGCATTTT. It specifies CSVDFGGNQPQHF.

This chain links TRBV30 with TRBJ1-1; 8 bases line up with TRBD1. CDR3 size: 15 residues. Trimming cost V 0 bases and J 7 bases; bases outside gene matches: 10. Germline CDR1 GTSNPN, CDR2 SVGIG (reference sequence). CDR3 region: CAWSVDGRGLSEAFF. The CDR3 nucleotides read TGTGCCTGGAGTGTAGATGGCAGGGGGCTGAGTGAAGCTTTCTTT.

The chain couples TRBV30 to TRBJ1-5; no clear D gene. Trimming removed 1 base from V and 4 bases from J, with 8 bases in between. Germline values: CDR1 GTSNPN, CDR2 SVGIG (reference sequence). The CDR3 runs 13 residues. In nucleotides, the CDR3 is TGTGCCTGGAGTGGGAGCAGAAATCAGCCCCAGCATTTT. This encodes CAWSGSRNQPQHF.

The V gene is TRBV6-5, the J gene TRBJ1-3; 7 bases are shared with TRBD1. The germline gives CDR1 MNHEY, CDR2 SVGAGI. The CDR3 runs 14 residues. After removal of 6 bases from V and 9 bases from J, the junction contained 11 bases not matched to a gene. The CDR3 nucleotides are TGTGCCAGCAGACTTCACGACAGGGCTGTCACCATATATTTT. Encoded protein: CASRLHDRAVTIYF.

The chain is built from TRBV2 and TRBJ2-2; weak D call: TRBD1 (5 bases). V was clipped by 1 base and J by 6 bases, with 12 bases between them. The CDR3 is 15 residues long. Germline CDR1 SNHLY, CDR2 FYNNEI. Here the CDR3 reads CASSEVPRAAGELFF. As DNA, the CDR3 is TGTGCCAGCAGTGAAGTTCCCAGGGCTGCCGGGGAGCTGTTTTTT.

The rearrangement uses TRBV6-1 and TRBJ2-5; D possibly corresponds to TRBD2 (6 bases). V was clipped by 5 bases and J by 2 bases, with 12 bases between them. Germline V lookup: CDR1 MNHNS, CDR2 SASEGT. This CDR3 region has 14 residues. CDR3 in amino acids: CASSTGVEQETQYF. The CDR3 nucleotides are TGTGCCAGCAGTACGGGAGTAGAACAAGAGACCCAGTACTTC.

The V and J genes are TRBV9 and TRBJ2-5, with D perhaps matching TRBD1 or TRBD2 (5 bases each). Germline values: CDR1 SGDLS, CDR2 YYNGEE. CDR3 size: 14 residues. V was clipped by 4 bases and J by 5 bases, with 15 bases between them. This CDR3 is CASSTGTIHETQYF. CDR3 DNA sequence: TGTGCCAGCAGCACCGGGACCATCCACGAGACCCAGTACTTC.